This T cell receptor beta chain is from a study of blood T cell repertoires in COVID-19 (dated by TCRdb to 2020 to 2021). Looking at the study overall: Samples covering the acute and convalescent phases of COVID-19 were provided by collaborators in the United States, Italy and Spain. The prospective study material was composed of cDNA or gDNA derived from T cells, B-cell-depleted T cells, or PBMCs. Subjects who had been exposed to COVID-19, were actively infected with it, or had recovered from it provided the deeply sampled blood TCRbeta repertoires that made up the dataset. The repertoires were released in a freely available public database intended as a resource for research on the immune response to SARS-CoV-2. The samples were drawn from two sources: the first 160 participants of the ongoing ImmuneRACE study, and 1,200 or so subjects contributed by 6 global collaborators. A de-identified subject ID, COVID-19 status, age in years and sex were almost always included in the sample metadata. HLA class I and class II types, where available, came from metadata supplied by the sample provider rather than from assay-based typing.

The research as a whole found: How much clinical and demographic metadata was included differed by source and by participant, and the metadata was provided uncurated.

From its cysteine to its phenylalanine, the CDR3 spans 14 amino acids. Only the CDR3 DNA is retained, 42 bases long and in frame from the first base. The germline V gene yields MNHEY for CDR1 and SVGAGI for CDR2. Germline trimming amounts to 5 bases on V and 5 bases on J, with 4 as the count of junction bases outside the gene matches. Each collaborating institution followed its own protocols to collect whole blood in K2EDTA tubes. For TCRbeta analysis, collaborators shipped samples as frozen whole blood, isolated PBMCs, or DNA extracted from either of those sample types. TCRbeta CDR3 regions were amplified from genomic DNA by means of the immunoSEQ Assay, a bias-controlled multiplex PCR. On the study's bioinformatics: Within the assay, amplification of reference gene primers was used to estimate how many nucleated cells each sample contained. Sequence reads were collapsed and filtered to measure the absolute abundance of every unique TCRbeta CDR3 rearrangement. Productive Simpson clonality was computed per sample as the square root of Simpson's diversity index over productive rearrangements. TCRdb carries this immuneACCESS record with in-frame sequences only. Its versions omit some clonotypes, under half of them owing to an unresolved V gene in the studies checked, with the rest unexplained. The D gene and trimming were derived from the DNA, and the V and J assignments and clone size from that table. In this sample the table shows some 95,000 clones, around 90% of which occur a single time. Around 4.5% of the sample is taken by the ten largest.

The count of this clone is one. Its antigen has not been determined. No base quality information exists; no much larger clone differs at one position. The source of this sequence is a man in his 70s with acute or convalescent COVID-19. The sequence joins TRBV6-5 to TRBJ1-5; TRBD1 lines up with 9 middle nucleotides. Source material: peripheral blood. The CDR3 reads CASSRGQGDQPQHF. DNA sequence: TGTGCCAGCAGTCGGGGACAGGGCGATCAGCCCCAGCATTTT.